The rows below give T cell receptor beta chains drawn from one sample of a study of blood T cell repertoires in COVID-19. The table came from immunoSEQ multiplex PCR; TCRdb's copy has only in-frame clones and leaves some out. The sample has about 180,000 clones, 87% seen once. Specimen: peripheral blood. These receptor sequences come from a woman aged 50 to 60 with acute or convalescent COVID-19. CDR3s include the opening cysteine and the closing phenylalanine or tryptophan.

J	V	CDR3
TRBJ1-4	TRBV5-8	CASSVMTGLFYEKLFF
TRBJ2-1	TRBV30	CAWSGPGTSGYNEQFF
TRBJ2-3	TRBV10-2	CASSGLAFASTDTQYF
TRBJ2-5	TRBV5-4	CASRKGAGGSETQYF
TRBJ2-1	TRBV12-3/TRBV12-4	CASRPKYNEQFF
TRBJ1-2	TRBV15	CATSSRQGARYGYTF
TRBJ2-5	TRBV6-6	CASSYGLTPEQETQYF
TRBJ1-1	TRBV6-2/TRBV6-3	CASSYPSDRDTEAFF
TRBJ1-1	TRBV6-5	CASSYQARSTEAFF
TRBJ2-5	TRBV7-9	CASSLVAGGETQYF
TRBJ1-1	TRBV7-2	CASSFGSANTEAFF
TRBJ1-5	TRBV24-1	CATTGGYDQPQHF